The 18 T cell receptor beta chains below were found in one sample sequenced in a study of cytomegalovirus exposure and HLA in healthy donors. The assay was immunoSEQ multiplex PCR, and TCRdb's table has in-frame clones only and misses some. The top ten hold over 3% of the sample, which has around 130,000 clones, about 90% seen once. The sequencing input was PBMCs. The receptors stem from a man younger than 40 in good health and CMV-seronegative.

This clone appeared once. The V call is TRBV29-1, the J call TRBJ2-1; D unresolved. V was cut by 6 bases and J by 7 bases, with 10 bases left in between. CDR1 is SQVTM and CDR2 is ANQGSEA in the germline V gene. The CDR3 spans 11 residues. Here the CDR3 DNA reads TGCAGCGTGGAACGAACTAATGAGCAGTTCTTC. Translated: CSVERTNEQFF.

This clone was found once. CDR3 nucleotides: TGTGCCAGCAGTTTACCGGGGAACACCGGGGAGCTGTTTTTT. Amino acids: CASSLPGNTGELFF. The chain uses TRBV28 and TRBJ2-2, with D uncertain. This CDR3 contains 14 residues. Per germline, CDR1 MDHEN and CDR2 SYDVKM. The V gene lost 2 bases and the J gene lost 1 base, with 5 bases spanning the gap.

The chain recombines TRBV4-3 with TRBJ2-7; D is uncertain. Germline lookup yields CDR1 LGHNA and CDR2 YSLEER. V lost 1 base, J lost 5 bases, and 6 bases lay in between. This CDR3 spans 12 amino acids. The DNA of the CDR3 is TGCGCCAGCAGCCAAGCCGGAGACGAGCAGTACTTC. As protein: CASSQAGDEQYF.

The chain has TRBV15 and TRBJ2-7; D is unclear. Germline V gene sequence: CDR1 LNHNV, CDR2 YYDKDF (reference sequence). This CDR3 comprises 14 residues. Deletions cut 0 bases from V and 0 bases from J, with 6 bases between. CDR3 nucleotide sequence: TGTGCCACCAGCAGAGAGGGCGTCTCCTACGAGCAGTACTTC. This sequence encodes CATSREGVSYEQYF.

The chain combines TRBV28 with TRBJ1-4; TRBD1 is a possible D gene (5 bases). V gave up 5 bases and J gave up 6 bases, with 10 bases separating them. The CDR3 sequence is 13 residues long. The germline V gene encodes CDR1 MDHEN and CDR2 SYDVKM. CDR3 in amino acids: CASSRGGDEKLFF. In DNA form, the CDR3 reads TGTGCCAGCAGTCGCGGGGGGGATGAAAAACTGTTTTTT.

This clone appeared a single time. Here the CDR3 DNA reads TGTGCCAGCAGCTTAGTACTAGCGGGGGGGTCTAGCACAGATACGCAGTATTTT. This encodes CASSLVLAGGSSTDTQYF. This rearrangement joins TRBV7-2 to TRBJ2-3; 13 bases are a match to TRBD2. The CDR3 contains 18 residues. Germline lookup yields CDR1 SGHTA and CDR2 FQGNSA. J lost 0 bases, V lost 1 base, and 4 bases had no gene match.

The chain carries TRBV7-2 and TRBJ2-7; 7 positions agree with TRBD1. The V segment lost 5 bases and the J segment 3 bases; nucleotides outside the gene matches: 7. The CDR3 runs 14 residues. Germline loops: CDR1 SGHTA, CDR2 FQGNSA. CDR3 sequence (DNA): TGTGCCAGCAGCCGCCGGGACAGCGTCTACGAGCAGTACTTC. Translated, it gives CASSRRDSVYEQYF.

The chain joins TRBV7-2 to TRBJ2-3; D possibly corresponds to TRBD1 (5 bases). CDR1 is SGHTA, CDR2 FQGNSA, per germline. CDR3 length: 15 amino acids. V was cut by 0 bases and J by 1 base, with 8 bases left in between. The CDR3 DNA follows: TGTGCCAGCAGCTTAGCGGGGCGAGGCACAGATACGCAGTATTTT. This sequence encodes CASSLAGRGTDTQYF.

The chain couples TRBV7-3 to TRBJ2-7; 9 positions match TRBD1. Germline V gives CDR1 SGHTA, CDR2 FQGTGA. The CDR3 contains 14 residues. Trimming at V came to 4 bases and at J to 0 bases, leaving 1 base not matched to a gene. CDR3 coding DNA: TGTGCCAGCAGCTCGGGACAGGGCTCCTACGAGCAGTACTTC. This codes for CASSSGQGSYEQYF.

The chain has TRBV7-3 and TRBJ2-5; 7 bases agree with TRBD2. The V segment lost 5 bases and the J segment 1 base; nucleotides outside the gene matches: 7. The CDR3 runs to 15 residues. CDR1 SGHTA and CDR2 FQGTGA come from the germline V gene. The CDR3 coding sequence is TGTGCCAGCAGCCCAGGCCCTAGCGGCCAAGAGACCCAGTACTTC. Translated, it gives CASSPGPSGQETQYF.

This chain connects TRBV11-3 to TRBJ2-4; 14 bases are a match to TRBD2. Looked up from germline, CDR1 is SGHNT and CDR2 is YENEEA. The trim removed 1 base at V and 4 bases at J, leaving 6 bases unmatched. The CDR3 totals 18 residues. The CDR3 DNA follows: TGTGCCAGCAGCTTAGGATACGGACTAGCGGGGGGAAAAAACATTCAGTACTTC. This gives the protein CASSLGYGLAGGKNIQYF.

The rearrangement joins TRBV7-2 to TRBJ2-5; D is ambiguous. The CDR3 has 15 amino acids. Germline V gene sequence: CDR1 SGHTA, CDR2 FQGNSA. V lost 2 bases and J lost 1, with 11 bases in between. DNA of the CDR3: TGTGCCAGCAGCTTATCCCGACAATCCCAAGAGACCCAGTACTTC. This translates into CASSLSRQSQETQYF.

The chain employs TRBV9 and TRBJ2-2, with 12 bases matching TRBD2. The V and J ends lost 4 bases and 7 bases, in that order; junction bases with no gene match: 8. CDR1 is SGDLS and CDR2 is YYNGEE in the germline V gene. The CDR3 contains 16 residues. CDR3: CASSLGLAGHGGELFF. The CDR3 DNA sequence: TGTGCCAGCAGCCTAGGACTAGCGGGACACGGCGGGGAGCTGTTTTTT.

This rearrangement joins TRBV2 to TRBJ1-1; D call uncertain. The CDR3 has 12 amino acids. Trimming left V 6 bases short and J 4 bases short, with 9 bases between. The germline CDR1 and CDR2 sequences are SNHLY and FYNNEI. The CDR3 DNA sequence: TGTGCCAGCAGGGCGGAGGTCACTGAAGCTTTCTTT. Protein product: CASRAEVTEAFF.

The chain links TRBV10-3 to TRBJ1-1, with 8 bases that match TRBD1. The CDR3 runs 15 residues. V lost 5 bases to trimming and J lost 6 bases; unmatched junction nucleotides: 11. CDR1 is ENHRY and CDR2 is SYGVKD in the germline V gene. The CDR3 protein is CAISSLGTGRAEAFF. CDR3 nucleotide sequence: TGTGCCATCAGTTCCCTCGGGACAGGTAGGGCTGAAGCTTTCTTT.

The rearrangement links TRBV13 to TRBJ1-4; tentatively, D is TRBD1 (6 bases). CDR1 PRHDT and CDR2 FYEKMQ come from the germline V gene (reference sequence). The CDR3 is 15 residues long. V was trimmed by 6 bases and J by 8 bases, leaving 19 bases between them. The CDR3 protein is CASRLHLEQGEKLFF. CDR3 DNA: TGTGCCAGCAGACTTCACCTCGAGCAGGGGGAAAAACTGTTTTTT.

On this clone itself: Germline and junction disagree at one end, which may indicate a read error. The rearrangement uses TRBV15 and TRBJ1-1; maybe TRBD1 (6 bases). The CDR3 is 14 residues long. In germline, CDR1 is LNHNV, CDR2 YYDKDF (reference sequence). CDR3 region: CATSGEGGWTEAFF. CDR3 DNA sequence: TGTGCCACCAGCGGAGAGGGGGGGTGGACTGAAGCTTTCTTT.

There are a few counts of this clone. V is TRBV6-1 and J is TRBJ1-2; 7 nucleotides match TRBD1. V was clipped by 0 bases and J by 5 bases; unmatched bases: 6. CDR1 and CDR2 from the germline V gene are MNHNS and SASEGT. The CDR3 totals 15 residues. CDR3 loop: CASSEAVGQPYGYTF. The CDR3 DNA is TGTGCCAGCAGTGAAGCGGTGGGACAGCCTTATGGCTACACCTTC.